The entry that follows covers one T cell receptor (beta chain) sequence. This CDR3 contains 15 residues. Trimming stripped 5 bases from V and 8 bases from J, with 21 bases between. Germline V lookup: CDR1 SEHNR, CDR2 FQNEAQ (reference sequence). Authors' processing steps: Estimation of nucleated cell counts relied on the amplification of reference gene primers. The table came from immunoSEQ multiplex PCR; TCRdb's copy has only in-frame clones and leaves some out. V and J calls plus clone size are reproduced from that table; the DNA served to infer D and trimming. The sample includes approximately 330,000 clones, roughly 88% seen only once; the top ten take under 4.5%. The data originate from a study of blood T cell repertoires in COVID-19. Turning to the study itself: Samples taken during acute and convalescent COVID-19 were collected in the United States, Italy and Spain. T cells, B-cell-depleted T cells, or PBMCs provided the cDNA or gDNA that served as material.

J is TRBJ1-2 and V is TRBV7-9, with D possibly TRBD1 on 5 matching bases. The receptor's source is a woman in her fifties or sixties with active or convalescent COVID-19. Material for sequencing was peripheral blood. Written as DNA, the CDR3 is TGTGCCAGCAGCCCAACCCTGGGGGGGTTAGGAGGCTACACCTTC. This translates into CASSPTLGGLGGYTF.